The source of this TCR beta chain is a study of STAT3 mutations in large granular lymphocyte leukemia. Looking at the study overall: Among longitudinally sequenced T-LGLL patients, roughly half had canonical activating STAT3 mutations detected. Overall study findings and caveats: After therapy, about 30% of the 18 patients switched clonotypes, all new clones STAT3 wild type. Every T-LGLL patient had at least one immunodominant TCRbeta clonotype.

There are 12 residues in the CDR3. The germline V gene encodes CDR1 GTSNPN and CDR2 SVGIG (reference sequence). Trimming stripped 2 bases from V and 8 bases from J, with 12 bases between. TCRdb keeps only in-frame clones here, not all; method: immunoSEQ multiplex PCR. There are about 12,000 clones in the sample; roughly 80% occur only once, and about 51% lies in the top ten. As concerns this clone: Its antigen is as yet unknown.

What was sequenced was peripheral blood mononuclear cells. This chain uses TRBV30 with TRBJ1-1; D gene unclear. This clonotype was sampled from a man between 60 and 75 years old with T-cell large granular lymphocyte leukemia. Some clones in this sample may be carry-over from other donors' samples. This CDR3 is CAWSPRTGEAFF. The CDR3 nucleotides are TGTGCCTGGAGTCCTCGTACGGGCGAAGCTTTCTTT. Drawing the rest from reference TRBV30 and TRBJ1-1, the complete variable domain is SQTIHQWPATLVQPVGSPLSLECTVEGTSNPNLYWYRQAAGRGLQLLFYSVGIGQISSEVPQNLSASRPQDRQFILSSKKLLLSDSGFYLCAWSPRTGEAFFGQGTRLTVV.